The source of this TCR beta chain is a study of T cells after yellow fever vaccination. As concerns this clonotype: Its matching antigen is unknown.

Study-wide points: Shared CD4/CD8 clonotypes were a small share, likely from convergent recombination. FACS-sorted repertoires might harbor abundant contaminating clonotypes from the bulk population.

Germline CDR1 SGHTA, CDR2 FQGNSA. Unmatched junction bases numbered 11, after V lost 5 bases and J lost 1 base. The CDR3 has 17 residues. TCRdb fed the 5' RACE reads into MiXCR, producing one record per CDR3 protein. Among some 70,000 distinct CDR3 sequences listed, 6.5% were seen once. The sequencing used CD8+ T cells sorted from PBMCs, collected roughly 47 days after the first yellow fever vaccination. This TCR was sampled from a man aged 18 to 30 who received the YFV17D yellow fever vaccine. The chain uses TRBV7-2 and TRBJ1-1, with 9 bases that match TRBD1. The CDR3 DNA follows: TGTGCCAGCAGCCTATTCACAGGGGGCTTGAAGAACACTGAAGCTTTCTTT. Protein: CASSLFTGGLKNTEAFF.